The entry below describes one TCR beta chain. Its antigen is as yet unknown. This specimen belongs to a study of cytomegalovirus exposure and HLA in healthy donors. Whole-study results and caveats: Common viral pathogens were later found to be apparently linked to several of the most significant clusters. It is likely that the observed cluster of highly shared sequence variants was a sequencing artifact.

Vbeta (60) and Jbeta (13) primers were used in the PCR. Profiled with immunoSEQ multiplex PCR; TCRdb holds only in-frame clones, not every one. The sample has 150,000 to 200,000 clones; 79% are singletons. Germline assignment: CDR1 MDHEN and CDR2 SYDVKM. With 4 bases clipped from V and 3 bases from J, the junction kept 12 bases outside the gene matches. The CDR3 loop spans 16 amino acids. The origin of this receptor is a woman in her 50s in good health and CMV-seronegative. Sequenced input: PBMCs. The chain employs TRBV28 and TRBJ2-7; 7 bases line up with TRBD1. The CDR3 loop reads CASSWEILGQHYEQYF. Here the CDR3 DNA reads TGTGCCAGCAGTTGGGAAATACTGGGACAGCACTACGAGCAGTACTTC.